The 22 T cell receptor beta chains in this list originate from one sample, sequenced in a study of blood T cell repertoires in COVID-19 (dated by TCRdb to the early 2020s). To prepare the library, the immunoSEQ multiplex PCR assay was applied. Held by TCRdb, this immuneACCESS table contains in-frame sequences only and omits some clones. Under half of the omission traces to an unresolved V gene where checked; the cause of the rest is unknown. This sample holds hundreds of thousands of clones; around 86% were observed only once. The biggest ten clones account for under 2% of the sample. Sequenced: PBMCs or T cells enriched from blood (not recorded which). The receptors were sampled from a woman aged 45-65 years who had recovered from COVID-19.

This sequence joins TRBV28 and TRBJ1-6; 7 bases fit TRBD1. V shed 6 bases and J 4 bases; nucleotides not matched to a gene: 15. There are 18 residues in the CDR3. In germline, CDR1 is MDHEN, CDR2 SYDVKM. The CDR3, as DNA: TGTGCCAGCAGCCCCCTTGGAGGACAGGCGGGATATAATTCACCCCTCCACTTT. Its translation is CASSPLGGQAGYNSPLHF.

This clone was counted only a few times. The rearrangement joins TRBV7-9 to TRBJ2-5, with 7 bases that match TRBD2. Per germline, CDR1 SEHNR and CDR2 FQNEAQ (reference sequence). This CDR3 region has 15 residues. Trimming cost V 5 bases and J 2 bases; bases outside gene matches: 8. The CDR3 loop is CASSDQWTSQETQYF. DNA for the CDR3: TGTGCCAGCAGCGACCAATGGACTAGTCAAGAGACCCAGTACTTC.

V usage is TRBV18 and J usage is TRBJ2-5; possible D gene TRBD1, 6 bases. The CDR3 runs 15 residues. The V and J ends lost 3 bases and 5 bases respectively, with 16 bases between them. Germline loops: CDR1 KGHSH, CDR2 LQKENI. This CDR3 reads CASSPGQGSRETQYF. The CDR3 DNA reads TGTGCCAGCTCACCCGGGCAGGGGAGTCGGGAGACCCAGTACTTC.

V gene TRBV27 combines with J gene TRBJ2-3; no definite D call. V was clipped by 0 bases and J by 10 bases, with 8 bases between them. In germline, CDR1 is MNHEY, CDR2 SMNVEV (reference sequence). The CDR3 runs to 12 residues. The CDR3 DNA sequence: TGTGCCAGCAGTTTATCGAGAAGTCCGCAGTATTTT. Its protein product is CASSLSRSPQYF.

The V call is TRBV28, the J call TRBJ2-7; D is unresolved. Trimming took 3 bases from V and 4 from J, leaving 10 bases between them. The germline gives CDR1 MDHEN, CDR2 SYDVKM. The CDR3 has 13 amino acids. DNA for the CDR3: TGTGCCAGCAGTTTGGGCACCCTTTACGAGCAGTACTTC. Translating gives CASSLGTLYEQYF.

This clone was observed a handful of times. The chain links TRBV10-3 to TRBJ2-2; 7 bases are shared with TRBD1. With V trimmed by 6 bases and J by 1 base, 5 bases remained unmatched. The CDR3 contains 15 residues. Germline assignment: CDR1 ENHRY and CDR2 SYGVKD. CDR3 sequence reads: CAIRGTEMNTGELFF. As DNA, the CDR3 is TGTGCCATCAGGGGGACAGAGATGAACACCGGGGAGCTGTTTTTT.

V gene TRBV11-2 combines with J gene TRBJ1-3; D is possibly TRBD1 (5 bases). Trimming took off 8 bases at V and 2 bases at J, with 13 bases between the two ends. Germline V gene lookup returns CDR1 SGHAT and CDR2 FQNNGV. The CDR3 sequence is 14 residues long. CDR3 coding DNA: TGTGCCAGCGGCAGTCAGGGAACTGGAAACACCATATATTTT. Translation gives CASGSQGTGNTIYF.

This chain uses TRBV6-2 or TRBV6-3 with TRBJ2-7; D not certain. Trimming left V 2 bases short and J 5 bases short, with 4 bases between. The CDR3 covers 11 residues. Germline V gene lookup returns CDR1 MNHEY and CDR2 SVGEGT. The CDR3 region has the DNA TGTGCCAGCAGTTACCCCAACGAGCAGTACTTC. This gives the protein CASSYPNEQYF.

This sequence joins TRBV6-5 and TRBJ1-2; 7 bases map to TRBD1. Losses at the gene ends were 4 bases for V and 0 bases for J; bases not matched to a gene: 2. This CDR3 is built from 14 residues. Germline lookup yields CDR1 MNHEY and CDR2 SVGAGI. CDR3: CASSLTGSNYGYTF. CDR3 DNA: TGTGCCAGCAGTTTGACAGGGTCTAACTATGGCTACACCTTC.

The J gene is TRBJ2-1, the V gene TRBV5-1; 9 nucleotides match TRBD2. The CDR3 has 15 amino acids. Trimming took 0 bases from V and 7 from J; bases not matched to a gene: 5. Germline V gives CDR1 SGHRS, CDR2 YFSETQ. The CDR3 sequence is CASSLVAGGRNEQFF. The CDR3 nucleotides read TGCGCCAGCAGCTTGGTTGCGGGAGGGCGGAATGAGCAGTTCTTC.

The chain is built from TRBV28 and TRBJ1-5; maybe TRBD1 (5 bases). CDR3 length: 14 amino acids. Between the trimmed V and J ends, which lost 2 bases and 11 bases, there was a span of 16 bases. Germline V gene sequence: CDR1 MDHEN, CDR2 SYDVKM. CDR3 sequence (DNA): TGTGCCAGCAGTTTAGGGCAGGGAGGACGAACCCAGCATTTT. It translates to CASSLGQGGRTQHF.

The chain couples TRBV7-9 to TRBJ2-1; 8 nucleotides agree with TRBD1. J was trimmed by 9 bases and V by 3 bases; bases with no gene match: 13. The CDR3 is 16 residues long. Per the germline V gene, CDR1 is SEHNR and CDR2 is FQNEAQ (reference sequence). The CDR3 nucleotides read TGTGCCAGCAGCTTGGGGGATTGGACAGGGAAGACTGAGCAGTTCTTC. This encodes CASSLGDWTGKTEQFF.

The V call is TRBV10-3, the J call TRBJ2-1; TRBD2 agrees at 14 bases. Germline V gene lookup returns CDR1 ENHRY and CDR2 SYGVKD. The CDR3 spans 17 residues. The V segment lost 2 bases and the J segment 6 bases; nucleotides outside the gene matches: 6. This chain's CDR3 is CAISEGTSGSMVNEQFF. In DNA, the CDR3 is TGTGCCATCAGTGAGGGGACTAGCGGGAGTATGGTCAATGAGCAGTTCTTC.

This chain uses TRBV3-1 (or the pseudogene TRBV3-2) with TRBJ2-2; D perhaps matches TRBD1 (5 bases). V lost 5 bases to trimming and J lost 1 base, with 20 bases between them. Germline CDR1 and CDR2: LGHDT and YNNKEL (reference sequence). The CDR3 runs to 18 residues. In DNA, the CDR3 is TGTGCCAGCAGCACAAAAATACCGACAGCGATGAACACCGGGGAGCTGTTTTTT. Its protein product is CASSTKIPTAMNTGELFF.

This sequence joins TRBV6-2 or TRBV6-3 and TRBJ2-5, with 8 bases aligning to TRBD2. Trimming took 2 bases from V and 4 from J; bases not matched to a gene: 6. This CDR3 comprises 15 residues. Looked up from germline, CDR1 is MNHEY and CDR2 is SVGEGT. CDR3 nucleotide sequence: TGTGCCAGCAGTTACACGGGACTAGGACGAGAGACCCAGTACTTC. This codes for CASSYTGLGRETQYF.

This chain links TRBV5-8 with TRBJ2-3; 11 bases are a match to TRBD2. Germline V gives CDR1 SGHTS, CDR2 YDEGEE. The CDR3 is 17 residues long. J lost 0 bases, V lost 4 bases, and 7 bases had no gene match. The CDR3: CASSGGTSGFSTDTQYF. CDR3 in DNA: TGTGCCAGCAGCGGGGGGACTAGCGGTTTTAGCACAGATACGCAGTATTTT.

The table lists this clone with a few counts. This chain joins TRBV5-1 and TRBJ2-2; 12 bases are shared with TRBD2. CDR1 is SGHRS, CDR2 YFSETQ, per germline. V shed 0 bases and J 4 bases; nucleotides not matched to a gene: 1. The CDR3 totals 16 residues. CDR3: CASSLGLAGVTGELFF. CDR3 coding DNA: TGCGCCAGCAGCTTGGGACTAGCGGGAGTCACCGGGGAGCTGTTTTTT.

The V and J genes are TRBV28 and TRBJ2-2; a weak D match, TRBD2 (6 bases). CDR3 length: 14 residues. CDR1 MDHEN and CDR2 SYDVKM come from the germline V gene. Trimming stripped 8 bases from V and 5 bases from J, with 15 bases between. CDR3 region: CASRGTAQTGELFF. In nucleotides, the CDR3 is TGTGCCAGCCGGGGGACCGCACAAACCGGGGAGCTGTTTTTT.

This chain joins TRBV30 and TRBJ2-7; TRBD1 matches at 7 bases. Germline CDR1 is GTSNPN and CDR2 is SVGIG (reference sequence). This CDR3 region has 15 residues. Trimming at V came to 5 bases and at J to 6 bases, leaving 16 bases not matched to a gene. CDR3 loop: CAWGTMTGLLGEQYF. DNA for the CDR3: TGTGCCTGGGGGACGATGACAGGGCTCCTTGGCGAGCAGTACTTC.

V usage is TRBV15 and J usage is TRBJ2-7; 13 bases align to TRBD2. V lost 0 bases and J lost 5; bases outside the gene matches: 4. Germline assignment: CDR1 LNHNV and CDR2 YYDKDF (reference sequence). The CDR3 runs to 16 residues. This CDR3 is CATSRDRTSGRNEQYF. The CDR3 region has the DNA TGTGCCACCAGCAGAGACCGGACTAGCGGGAGAAACGAGCAGTACTTC.

The CDR3 reads CASSYSPAGLTDTQYF. As DNA, the CDR3 is TGTGCCAGCAGTTACTCTCCGGCAGGGTTGACAGATACGCAGTATTTT. The genes are TRBV6-5 and TRBJ2-3; the D gene is possibly TRBD1 (5 bases). V lost 0 bases to trimming and J lost 3 bases, with 13 bases between them. Per germline, CDR1 MNHEY and CDR2 SVGAGI. There are 16 residues in the CDR3.

This clone was seen just once. This chain joins TRBV28 and TRBJ2-7, with TRBD2 as a possible D gene (5 bases). Germline loops: CDR1 MDHEN, CDR2 SYDVKM. The CDR3 totals 14 residues. Trimming cost V 10 bases and J 3 bases, with 19 bases left between them. CDR3 protein: CATAPDPGGYEQYF. In DNA form, the CDR3 reads TGTGCCACCGCCCCCGACCCAGGAGGCTACGAGCAGTACTTC.